The following is a T cell receptor (beta chain) sequence with its context. What it recognizes is unknown. CD4+ T cells from unexposed donors were obtained before the COVID-19 pandemic (2011-2018). Isolation of CD4+ T cells took place after about eleven days in culture. J gave up 7 bases and V 2 bases, and 9 bases lay outside the gene matches. The CDR3 has 15 amino acids. Germline values: CDR1 SGHRS, CDR2 YFSETQ. This record belongs to a study of CD4 T cells in relation to SARS-CoV-2 and coronaviruses. Data came from immunoSEQ multiplex PCR; TCRdb stores just in-frame clones and leaves some out. The sample holds over 20,000 clones, 65% to 85% seen once.

This TCR came from a human donor in good health. The V gene is TRBV5-1, the J gene TRBJ1-1; the match to TRBD1 covers 9 bases. Material for sequencing was CD4+ T cells from PBMCs, cultured in vitro. Written as DNA, the CDR3 is TGCGCCAGCAGCTTACAGGGGGCGCTGGGAAATGAAGCTTTCTTT. Residues: CASSLQGALGNEAFF.